The clone carrying this TCR beta chain was seen ten or more times. What it binds is unknown. The template used for profiling TCR beta VDJ and CDR3 was genomic DNA. TCRdb re-called the reads through MiXCR, storing one row per CDR3 protein. This table has hundreds of thousands of distinct CDR3 sequences, 65% to 75% appearing once. This sample stems from a study of CD8+CD57+ T cells in acquired aplastic anemia. Study-level information: Recorded DNA amounts for sorted CD4+ and CD8+ cells had an average of 3.2 ug.

Germline V gene data show CDR1 as SGHVS and CDR2 as FQNEAQ. The CDR3 has 15 residues. The germline V and J ends were trimmed by 1 base and 3 bases, with 10 bases remaining between them. General study points: Between patients and controls, approximately 29 CD8+ CDR3 sequences were found in common.

The V gene is TRBV7-8, the J gene TRBJ2-4; unclear D gene. The sequence came from a human donor in good health, serving as a control. Sequenced material: sorted CD4+, CD8+, or CD8+CD57+ T cells (not recorded which) from PBMCs. Here the CDR3 DNA reads TGTGCCAGCAGCTTAGACGGCGGCCTCAAAAACATTCAGTACTTC. This codes for CASSLDGGLKNIQYF.